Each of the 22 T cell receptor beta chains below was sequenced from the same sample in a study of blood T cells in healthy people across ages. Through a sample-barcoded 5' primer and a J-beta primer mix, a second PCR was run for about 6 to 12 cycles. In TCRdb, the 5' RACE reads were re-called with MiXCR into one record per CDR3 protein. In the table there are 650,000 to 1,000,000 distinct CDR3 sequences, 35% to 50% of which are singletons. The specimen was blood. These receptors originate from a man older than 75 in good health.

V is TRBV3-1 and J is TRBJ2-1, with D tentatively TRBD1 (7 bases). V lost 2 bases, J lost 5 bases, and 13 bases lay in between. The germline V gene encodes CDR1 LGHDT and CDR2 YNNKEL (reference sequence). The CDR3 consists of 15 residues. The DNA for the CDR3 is TGTGCCAGCAGCCAAACCCAGGGGGGTCACAATGAGCAGTTCTTC. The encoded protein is CASSQTQGGHNEQFF.

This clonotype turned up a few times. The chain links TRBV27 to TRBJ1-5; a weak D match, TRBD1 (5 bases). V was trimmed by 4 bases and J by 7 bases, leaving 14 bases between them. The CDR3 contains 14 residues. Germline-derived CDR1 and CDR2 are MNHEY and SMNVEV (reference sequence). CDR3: CASSSSGTEQPQHF. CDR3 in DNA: TGTGCCAGCAGTTCATCCGGGACGGAGCAGCCCCAGCATTTT.

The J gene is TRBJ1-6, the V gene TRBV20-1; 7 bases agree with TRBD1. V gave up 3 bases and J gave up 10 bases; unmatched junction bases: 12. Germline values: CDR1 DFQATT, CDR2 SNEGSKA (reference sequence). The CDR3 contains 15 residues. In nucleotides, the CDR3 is TGCAGTGCTAGTTCCCCGACAGGGAGCGGCTCACCCCTCCACTTT. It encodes CSASSPTGSGSPLHF.

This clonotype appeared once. Written as DNA, the CDR3 is TGTGCCAGCAGTCCCGGGGGTATCTACGAGCAGTACTTC. Translation gives CASSPGGIYEQYF. The rearrangement uses TRBV12-3 or TRBV12-4 and TRBJ2-7, with D maybe TRBD2 (6 bases). V was clipped by 5 bases and J by 3 bases, with 11 bases between them. The CDR3 length is 13 residues.

The DNA for the CDR3 is TGCGCCAGCAGCTTGGAGACAGGTCGGGAGACCCAGTACTTC. Its translation is CASSLETGRETQYF. This sequence joins TRBV5-1 and TRBJ2-5, with a possible D match to TRBD1 (6 bases). V lost 0 bases and J lost 5, with 11 bases in between. This CDR3 contains 14 residues. The V gene's germline CDR1 is SGHRS and CDR2 YFSETQ.

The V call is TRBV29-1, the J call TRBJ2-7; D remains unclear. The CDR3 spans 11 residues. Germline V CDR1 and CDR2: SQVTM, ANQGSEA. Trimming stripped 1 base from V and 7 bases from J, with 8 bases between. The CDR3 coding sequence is TGCAGCGTTGAAGGGGTTGGGGAGCAGTACTTC. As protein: CSVEGVGEQYF.

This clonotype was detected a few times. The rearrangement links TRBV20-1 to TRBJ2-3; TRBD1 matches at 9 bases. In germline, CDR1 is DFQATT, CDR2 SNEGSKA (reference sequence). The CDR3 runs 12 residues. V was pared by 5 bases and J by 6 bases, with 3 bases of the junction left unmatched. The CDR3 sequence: CSAGTGFDTQYF. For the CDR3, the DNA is TGCAGTGCTGGGACAGGGTTCGATACGCAGTATTTT.

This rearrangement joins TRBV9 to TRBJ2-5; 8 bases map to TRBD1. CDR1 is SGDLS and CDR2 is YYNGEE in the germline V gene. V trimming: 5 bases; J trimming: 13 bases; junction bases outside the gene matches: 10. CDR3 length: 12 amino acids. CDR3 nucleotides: TGTGCCAGCAGAGGACAGGGTCCAGAGCGGTACTTC. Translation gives CASRGQGPERYF.

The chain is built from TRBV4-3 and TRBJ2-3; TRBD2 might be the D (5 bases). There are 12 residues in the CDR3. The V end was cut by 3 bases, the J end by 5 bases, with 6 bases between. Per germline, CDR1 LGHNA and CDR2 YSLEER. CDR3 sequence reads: CASSHEGDTQYF. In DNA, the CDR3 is TGCGCCAGCAGCCACGAGGGAGATACGCAGTATTTT.

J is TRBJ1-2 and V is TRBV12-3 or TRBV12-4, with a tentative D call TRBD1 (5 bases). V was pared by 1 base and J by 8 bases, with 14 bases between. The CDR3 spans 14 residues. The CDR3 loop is CASSLDRRVEGYTF. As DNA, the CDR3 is TGTGCCAGCAGTTTAGACAGGCGAGTGGAAGGCTACACCTTC.

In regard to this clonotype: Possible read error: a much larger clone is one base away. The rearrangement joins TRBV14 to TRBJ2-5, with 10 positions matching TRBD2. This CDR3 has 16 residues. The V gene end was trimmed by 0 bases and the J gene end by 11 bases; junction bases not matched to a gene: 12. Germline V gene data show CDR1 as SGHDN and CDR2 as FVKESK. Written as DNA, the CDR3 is TGTGCCAGCAGCCAAGAGGTATCTAGCGGGAGCCGAGTGCAGTACTTC. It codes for CASSQEVSSGSRVQYF.

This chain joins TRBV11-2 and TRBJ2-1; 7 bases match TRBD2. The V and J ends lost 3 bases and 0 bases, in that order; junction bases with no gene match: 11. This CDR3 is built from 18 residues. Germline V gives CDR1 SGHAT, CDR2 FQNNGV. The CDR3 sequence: CASSLAILAPFSYNEQFF. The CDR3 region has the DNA TGTGCCAGCAGCTTGGCTATACTAGCGCCATTCTCCTACAATGAGCAGTTCTTC.

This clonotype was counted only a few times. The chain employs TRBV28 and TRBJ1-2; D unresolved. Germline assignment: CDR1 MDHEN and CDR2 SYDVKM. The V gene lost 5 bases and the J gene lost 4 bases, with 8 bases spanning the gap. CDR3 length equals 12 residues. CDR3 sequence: CASSGASYGYTF. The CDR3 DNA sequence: TGTGCCAGCAGTGGCGCGAGCTATGGCTACACCTTC.

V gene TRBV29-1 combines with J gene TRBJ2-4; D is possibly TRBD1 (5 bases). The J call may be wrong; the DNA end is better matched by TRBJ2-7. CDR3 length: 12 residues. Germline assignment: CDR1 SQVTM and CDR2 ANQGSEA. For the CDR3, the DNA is TGCAGCGTTACCCTCAGACAGTACGAGCAGTACTTC. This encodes CSVTLRQYEQYF.

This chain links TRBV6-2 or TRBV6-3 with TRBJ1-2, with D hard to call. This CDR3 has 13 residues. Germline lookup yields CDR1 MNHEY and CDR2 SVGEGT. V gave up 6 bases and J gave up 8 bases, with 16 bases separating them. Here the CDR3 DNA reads TGTGCCAGCAGCGACGGACCCACCGGGGGCTACACCTTC. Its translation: CASSDGPTGGYTF.

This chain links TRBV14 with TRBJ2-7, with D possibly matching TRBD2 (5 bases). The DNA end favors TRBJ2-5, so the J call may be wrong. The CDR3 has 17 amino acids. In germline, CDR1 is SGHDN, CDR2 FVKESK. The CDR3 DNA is TGTGCCAGCAGCTCCGGGCTTACTAACGGGGAACAAGAGACCCAGTACTTC. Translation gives CASSSGLTNGEQETQYF.

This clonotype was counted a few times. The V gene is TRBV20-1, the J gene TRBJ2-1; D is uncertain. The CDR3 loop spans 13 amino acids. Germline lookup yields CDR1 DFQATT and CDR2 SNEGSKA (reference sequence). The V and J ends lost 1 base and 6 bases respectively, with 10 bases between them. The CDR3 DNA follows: TGCAGTGCTAGAGCCACCTTACTCAATGAGCAGTTCTTC. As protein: CSARATLLNEQFF.

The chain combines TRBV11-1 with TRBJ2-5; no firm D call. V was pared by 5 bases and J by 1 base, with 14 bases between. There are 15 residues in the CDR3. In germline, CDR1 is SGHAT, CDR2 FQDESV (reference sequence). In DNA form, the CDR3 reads TGTGCCAGCAGCCGCGCGGCCGAGGCCCAAGAGACCCAGTACTTC. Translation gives CASSRAAEAQETQYF.

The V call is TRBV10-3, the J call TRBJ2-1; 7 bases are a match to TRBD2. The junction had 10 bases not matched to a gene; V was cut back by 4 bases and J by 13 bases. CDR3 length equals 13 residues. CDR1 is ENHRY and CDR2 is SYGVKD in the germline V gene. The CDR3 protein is CAISVGGKAQQFF. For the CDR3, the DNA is TGTGCCATCAGTGTCGGGGGGAAGGCGCAACAGTTCTTC.

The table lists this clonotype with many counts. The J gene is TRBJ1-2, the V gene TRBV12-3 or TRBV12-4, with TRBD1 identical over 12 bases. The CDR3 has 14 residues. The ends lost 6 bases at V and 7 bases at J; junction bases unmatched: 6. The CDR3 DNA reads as TGTGCCAGCAGCGGGACAGGGGGCTACAGTGGCTACACCTTC. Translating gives CASSGTGGYSGYTF.

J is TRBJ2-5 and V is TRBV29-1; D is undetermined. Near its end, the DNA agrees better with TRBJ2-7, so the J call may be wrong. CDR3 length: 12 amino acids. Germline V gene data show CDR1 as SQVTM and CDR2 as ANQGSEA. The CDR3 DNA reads TGCAGCGTTGGGTCCAGGACCAACGAGCAGTACTTC. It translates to CSVGSRTNEQYF.

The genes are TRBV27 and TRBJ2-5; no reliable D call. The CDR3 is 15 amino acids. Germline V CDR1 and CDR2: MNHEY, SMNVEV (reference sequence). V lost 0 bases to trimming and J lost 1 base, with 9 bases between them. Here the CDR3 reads CASSLSWGSQETQYF. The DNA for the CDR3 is TGTGCCAGCAGTTTATCTTGGGGAAGCCAAGAGACCCAGTACTTC.